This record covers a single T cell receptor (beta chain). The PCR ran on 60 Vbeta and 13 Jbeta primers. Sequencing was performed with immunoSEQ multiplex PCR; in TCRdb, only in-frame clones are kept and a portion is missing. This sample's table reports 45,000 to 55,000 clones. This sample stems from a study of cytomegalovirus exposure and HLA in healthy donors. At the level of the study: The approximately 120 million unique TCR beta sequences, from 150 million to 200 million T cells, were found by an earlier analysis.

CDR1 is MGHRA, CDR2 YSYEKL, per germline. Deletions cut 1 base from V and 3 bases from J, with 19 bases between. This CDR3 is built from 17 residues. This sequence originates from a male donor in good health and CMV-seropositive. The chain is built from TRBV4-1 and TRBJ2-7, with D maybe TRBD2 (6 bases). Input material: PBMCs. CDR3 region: CASSQAWAGNLRYEQYF. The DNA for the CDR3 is TGCGCCAGCAGCCAAGCGTGGGCGGGGAATCTTCGCTACGAGCAGTACTTC.